This T cell receptor (beta chain) was recovered during a study of T cells in Graves' hyperthyroidism and ophthalmopathy. Turning to the study itself: At the time of initial diagnosis and before any treatment, peripheral blood was collected.

This clonotype was recorded many times. Its antigen is undetermined. CDR3 size: 15 residues. The germline V gene has CDR1 MNHEY and CDR2 SVGAGI. The ends were cut back, 0 bases at V and 0 bases at J, with 3 bases in the middle. The study's findings and limits: Peripheral blood also featured most of the thyroid clonotypes expanded above 0.001.

What was amplified from RNA transcripts were TCR beta CDR3 regions. A first-round RT-PCR of the TCR CDR3 used the HTBI primer set. TCRdb independently ran MiXCR on the multiplex PCR reads; one entry per CDR3 protein. The sample records a few hundred thousand distinct CDR3 sequences, more than 15% being singletons. This chain connects TRBV6-5 to TRBJ2-6; no firm D call. This receptor was obtained from a woman under 40 with Graves' hyperthyroidism. Sequencing was carried out using blood. This CDR3 reads CASSYSVSGANVLTF. CDR3 bases: TGTGCCAGCAGTTACTCCGTCTCTGGGGCCAACGTCCTGACTTTC.